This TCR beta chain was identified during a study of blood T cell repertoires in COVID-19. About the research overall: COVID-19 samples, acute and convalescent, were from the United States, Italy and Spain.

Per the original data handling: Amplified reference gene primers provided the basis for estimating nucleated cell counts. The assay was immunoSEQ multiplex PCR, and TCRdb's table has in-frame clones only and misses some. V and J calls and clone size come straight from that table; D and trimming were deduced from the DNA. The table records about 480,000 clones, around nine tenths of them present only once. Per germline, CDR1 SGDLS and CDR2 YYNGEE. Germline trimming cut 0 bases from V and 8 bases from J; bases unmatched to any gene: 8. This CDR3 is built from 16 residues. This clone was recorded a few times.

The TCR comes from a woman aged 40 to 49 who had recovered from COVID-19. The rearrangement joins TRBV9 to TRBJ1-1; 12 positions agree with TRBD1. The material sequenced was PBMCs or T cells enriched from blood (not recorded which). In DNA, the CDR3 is TGTGCCAGCAGCGTAGGGGCTCCGGGACAGGGGGCCGAAGCTTTCTTT. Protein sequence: CASSVGAPGQGAEAFF.